The source of this T cell receptor (beta chain) is a study of blood T cell repertoires in COVID-19 (dated by TCRdb to 2018 to 2021). About the study as a whole: Collaborator samples came from the United States, Italy and Spain and covered acute and convalescent phases of COVID-19. The material from the prospective study consisted of cDNA or gDNA derived from T cells, B-cell-depleted T cells, or PBMCs. Subjects who had been exposed to COVID-19, were actively infected with it, or had recovered from it provided the deeply sampled blood TCRbeta repertoires that made up the dataset. The repertoires were made available in a free public database intended to serve as a resource for research on the immune response to SARS-CoV-2. Samples came from the ongoing ImmuneRACE study (first 160 participants) plus 1,254 subjects from 6 global collaborators. Sample metadata almost always included a de-identified subject ID, COVID-19 status, age in years and sex. HLA class I and class II types, where available, came from metadata supplied by the sample provider rather than from assay-based typing.

From the germline V gene, CDR1 is SGHVS and CDR2 is FNYEAQ. The CDR3, cysteine through phenylalanine, is 15 amino acids long. The only DNA kept is the CDR3, 45 bases in frame from the first base. Compared with germline, V lacks 1 base and J lacks 6 bases; bases without a gene match: 8. For this clone: No antigen is known for it. Base qualities are not provided; no much larger clone lies one nucleotide away.

Each collaborating institution followed its own protocols to collect whole blood in K2EDTA tubes. Collaborator samples were shipped for TCRbeta analysis as frozen whole blood, isolated PBMCs, or DNA extracted from either sample type. The paper as a whole reports these results and caveats: The quantity of clinical and demographic metadata differed by source and by participant and was supplied without curation.

The immunoSEQ Assay, a bias-controlled multiplex PCR, was used to amplify TCRbeta CDR3 regions from genomic DNA. The authors' pipeline ran thus. The number of nucleated cells in each sample was estimated by amplification of reference gene primers within the assay. Sequence reads were collapsed and filtered to measure the absolute abundance of every unique TCRbeta CDR3 rearrangement. For each sample, productive Simpson clonality was calculated as the square root of Simpson's diversity index across productive rearrangements. TCRdb limited this immuneACCESS table to in-frame rearrangements with V and J called. A share of clones is missing; checked studies link under half to unresolved V genes, and the rest is unexplained. The V and J calls and clone size are taken from that table; D and trimming were inferred from the DNA. Recorded for this sample are about 200,000 clones; 88% of them occurred a single time. The ten largest clonotypes hold under 6.5% of the sample.

Material: peripheral blood. The receptor comes from a middle-aged man with active or convalescent COVID-19. The V and J segments used are TRBV7-6 and TRBJ2-7, and TRBD2 aligns with 8 junction nucleotides. The DNA is TGTGCCAGCAGCTTAGATGGCGGGAGCGGGGGCGAGCAGTACTTC. Its protein reads: CASSLDGGSGGEQYF.